The clone carrying this T cell receptor (beta chain) was counted many times. Its target is not known. This entry is derived from a study of T-cell reconstitution after alpha-beta-depleted transplantation in children. Germline loops: CDR1 LGHDT, CDR2 YNNKEL (reference sequence). The CDR3 spans 15 residues. J lost 2 bases, V lost 4 bases, and 5 bases had no gene match. Study-wide findings and caveats: After transplant, at about two months, alpha-beta T cells were reportedly derived from several hundred expanded graft clones. The main origin of T-cell counts and diversity one year after transplant was newly produced T cells. Day-60 TCRbeta diversity that was high in some patients was derived from surviving recipient T cells and thymic progenitors.

Construction of the TCRbeta library involved unique molecular identifiers. TCRdb itself ran the PCR reads through MiXCR, one entry per CDR3 protein. Of about 490,000 distinct CDR3 sequences in the sample, about 11% were seen once. This chain joins TRBV3-1 and TRBJ2-7, with 10 nucleotides matching TRBD2. Source: PBMCs, taken before TCRalphabeta/CD19-depleted stem cell transplant. The clonotype comes from a child aged 2-15 years with inherited bone marrow failure, due to receive a stem cell transplant. The CDR3 loop is CASSPGLAATYEQYF. CDR3 in DNA: TGTGCCAGCAGCCCTGGACTAGCGGCGACCTACGAGCAGTACTTC.